One sample yielded the 20 T cell receptor beta chains listed below, sequenced in a study of T cell changes during pregnancy in multiple sclerosis. The method was immunoSEQ multiplex PCR; TCRdb's version includes in-frame clones alone and lacks a portion of them. In the table there are roughly 30,000 clones, 90% to 95% of which are singletons. The material was CD4+ T cells from peripheral blood mononuclear cells, obtained in the second trimester of pregnancy. The receptor source for this set is a female donor with multiple sclerosis, enrolled in a pregnancy study.

The chain combines TRBV5-4 with TRBJ2-7; no definite D call. V lost 4 bases to trimming and J lost 6 bases, with 14 bases between them. CDR1 and CDR2 (germline): SGHNT, YYREEE (reference sequence). This CDR3 has 13 amino acids. The CDR3 protein is CASSRGLPTEQYF. In nucleotides, the CDR3 is TGTGCCAGCAGCCGAGGTCTTCCCACCGAGCAGTACTTC.

This clone was detected only once. V is TRBV10-3 and J is TRBJ1-1, with 9 nucleotides matching TRBD1. Germline V gene lookup returns CDR1 ENHRY and CDR2 SYGVKD. This CDR3 is built from 16 residues. Trimming took 6 bases from V and 1 from J; bases not matched to a gene: 9. The DNA for the CDR3 is TGTGCCATCAGCGCACAGGCGGGACAGGGGAACACTGAAGCTTTCTTT. Amino acids: CAISAQAGQGNTEAFF.

The chain links TRBV27 to TRBJ1-2; 7 bases line up with TRBD1. Germline CDR1 MNHEY, CDR2 SMNVEV (reference sequence). CDR3 length: 13 amino acids. V was pared by 2 bases and J by 3 bases, with 0 bases of the junction left unmatched. CDR3 nucleotides: TGTGCCAGCAGTTTAGACAGGGACTATGGCTACACCTTC. Protein product: CASSLDRDYGYTF.

This clone was observed once. The chain recombines TRBV19 with TRBJ1-5; D is perhaps TRBD1 (6 bases). V shed 7 bases and J shed 6 bases, with 22 bases lying between them. CDR3 size: 16 residues. The germline V gene has CDR1 LNHDA and CDR2 SQIVND (reference sequence). The CDR3 region is CASTNVRGGAPQPQHF. CDR3 DNA sequence: TGTGCCAGTACCAACGTTAGGGGGGGAGCCCCTCAGCCCCAGCATTTT.

J is TRBJ2-7 and V is TRBV28, with 12 bases that match TRBD2. The CDR3 sequence is 14 residues long. Looked up from germline, CDR1 is MDHEN and CDR2 is SYDVKM. J gave up 4 bases and V 6 bases, and 4 bases lay outside the gene matches. The DNA for the CDR3 is TGTGCCAGCAGACCTAGCGGGAGGGGATACGAGCAGTACTTC. Amino acid sequence: CASRPSGRGYEQYF.

This sequence joins TRBV30 and TRBJ1-1, with D perhaps matching TRBD1 (5 bases). Germline V gene sequence: CDR1 GTSNPN, CDR2 SVGIG (reference sequence). V was trimmed by 2 bases and J by 2 bases, leaving 9 bases between them. This CDR3 is built from 13 residues. CDR3 nucleotide sequence: TGTGCCTGGAGTTTGGGGGGAAACACTGAAGCTTTCTTT. Its translation: CAWSLGGNTEAFF.

The chain recombines TRBV7-2 with TRBJ2-5; 8 bases fit TRBD2. The V gene's germline CDR1 is SGHTA and CDR2 FQGNSA. The V segment lost 6 bases and the J segment 5 bases; nucleotides outside the gene matches: 8. The CDR3 runs to 14 residues. The CDR3: CASSLPGTRETQYF. In DNA, the CDR3 is TGTGCCAGCAGTCTTCCGGGGACTAGGGAGACCCAGTACTTC.

This clone was seen more than once but under ten times. The rearrangement uses TRBV5-4 and TRBJ2-7; D remains ambiguous. This CDR3 has 14 residues. V was cut by 4 bases and J by 3 bases, with 14 bases left in between. Germline CDR1 is SGHNT and CDR2 is YYREEE (reference sequence). The CDR3 spells CASSRDFLNYEQYF. The DNA for the CDR3 is TGTGCCAGCAGCCGCGACTTCCTTAACTACGAGCAGTACTTC.

The chain has TRBV5-1 and TRBJ1-1; 9 bases fit TRBD1. Germline CDR1 reads SGHRS; CDR2 reads YFSETQ. CDR3 length: 16 residues. Losses at the gene ends were 4 bases for V and 0 bases for J; bases not matched to a gene: 7. CDR3 sequence (DNA): TGCGCCAGCAGCCGAGTCGGACAGGGGTTGAACACTGAAGCTTTCTTT. Translating it yields CASSRVGQGLNTEAFF.

The CDR3 here is CASSRSVQPQHF. The CDR3 region has the DNA TGTGCCAGTTCGAGGTCCGTACAGCCCCAGCATTTT. The V and J genes are TRBV28 and TRBJ1-5; D unresolved. V lost 9 bases to trimming and J lost 7 bases, with 13 bases between them. The germline V gene has CDR1 MDHEN and CDR2 SYDVKM. The CDR3 has 12 residues.

This sequence joins TRBV2 and TRBJ2-7, with TRBD1 matching 11 bases. CDR3 length: 15 amino acids. CDR1 and CDR2 (germline): SNHLY, FYNNEI. V lost 7 bases, J lost 6 bases, and 11 bases stayed unmatched. CDR3 residues: CASTQGGTGGAEQYF. The CDR3 DNA follows: TGTGCCAGCACCCAGGGGGGGACAGGGGGTGCCGAGCAGTACTTC.

This rearrangement joins TRBV5-4 to TRBJ2-7; D perhaps matches TRBD2 (6 bases). CDR1 is SGHNT and CDR2 is YYREEE in the germline V gene (reference sequence). V was shortened by 1 base and J by 2 bases, with 10 bases between the two germline ends. This CDR3 is built from 14 residues. The CDR3 protein is CASSLFSGTYEQYF. As DNA, the CDR3 is TGTGCCAGCAGCTTGTTTAGCGGAACCTACGAGCAGTACTTC. Supplemented by reference TRBV5-4 and TRBJ2-7, the full variable domain reads ETGVTQSPTHLIKTRGQQVTLRCSSQSGHNTVSWYQQALGQGPQFIFQYYREEENGRGNFPPRFSGLQFPNYSSELNVNALELDDSALYLCASSLFSGTYEQYFGPGTRLTVT.

This clone appeared a single time. The rearrangement links TRBV19 to TRBJ2-3; TRBD2 aligns across 14 bases. Per the germline V gene, CDR1 is LNHDA and CDR2 is SQIVND (reference sequence). V lost 5 bases and J lost 5; bases outside the gene matches: 3. The CDR3 covers 15 residues. The CDR3 region has the DNA TGTGCCAGTAGTCTCGGACTAGCGGGAGGAGATACGCAGTATTTT. As protein: CASSLGLAGGDTQYF.

The CDR3 coding sequence is TGTGCCAGCAGCTTACGACAGGGCGGTATTCCCGAAACCGGGGAGCTGTTTTTT. As protein: CASSLRQGGIPETGELFF. V is TRBV7-6 and J is TRBJ2-2; 7 bases line up with TRBD1. Unmatched junction bases numbered 14, after V lost 2 bases and J lost 5 bases. Germline V CDR1 and CDR2: SGHVS, FNYEAQ. The CDR3 sequence is 18 residues long.

The chain links TRBV29-1 to TRBJ2-7; no definite D call. Germline assignment: CDR1 SQVTM and CDR2 ANQGSEA. This CDR3 is built from 12 residues. Trimming took off 4 bases at V and 3 bases at J, with 10 bases between the two ends. The CDR3 nucleotides are TGCAGCGTTGTCAGGCAGAGCTACGAGCAGTACTTC. As protein: CSVVRQSYEQYF.

This clone showed up just once. CDR3 DNA: TGTGCCAGTAGTGACCTAGCGGAACCAGATACGCAGTATTTT. Amino acid sequence: CASSDLAEPDTQYF. The chain joins TRBV19 to TRBJ2-3, with 7 bases matching TRBD2. CDR1 and CDR2 (germline): LNHDA, SQIVND (reference sequence). The CDR3 has 14 amino acids. Unmatched junction bases numbered 6, after V lost 5 bases and J lost 4 bases. Based on the CDR3 plus reference TRBV19 and TRBJ2-3, the full variable domain is DGGITQSPKYLFRKEGQNVTLSCEQNLNHDAMYWYRQDPGQGLRLIYYSQIVNDFQKGDIAEGYSVSREKKESFPLTVTSAQKNPTAFYLCASSDLAEPDTQYFGPGTRLTVL.

The CDR3 sequence is CASSTRQGADTQYF. The DNA of the CDR3 is TGTGCCAGCAGCACGCGACAGGGCGCAGATACGCAGTATTTT. The V call is TRBV7-9, the J call TRBJ2-3, with 7 nucleotides matching TRBD1. There are 14 residues in the CDR3. The ends lost 5 bases at V and 4 bases at J; junction bases unmatched: 6. The germline gives CDR1 SEHNR, CDR2 FQNEAQ (reference sequence).

The rearrangement joins TRBV28 to TRBJ2-1, with TRBD2 matching 8 bases. CDR3 length equals 17 residues. The V gene's germline CDR1 is MDHEN and CDR2 SYDVKM. The V and J ends lost 5 bases and 9 bases, in that order; junction bases with no gene match: 18. The CDR3 spells CASSKRRREVLVSEQFF. In DNA, the CDR3 is TGTGCCAGCAGTAAGAGACGGCGGGAGGTCCTGGTTAGTGAGCAGTTCTTC. The whole variable domain, remainder taken from reference TRBV28 and TRBJ2-1, is DVKVTQSSRYLVKRTGEKVFLECVQDMDHENMFWYRQDPGLGLRLIYFSYDVKMKEKGDIPEGYSVSREKKERFSLILESASTNQTSMYLCASSKRRREVLVSEQFFGPGTRLTVL.

This rearrangement joins TRBV25-1 to TRBJ2-2; D is uncertain. The germline CDR1 and CDR2 sequences are MGHDK and SYGVNS. The CDR3 totals 18 residues. The V end was cut by 4 bases, the J end by 1 base, with 19 bases between. The CDR3 is CASSGPNRANQNTGELFF. The CDR3 DNA is TGTGCCAGCAGTGGACCAAACCGAGCGAACCAGAACACCGGGGAGCTGTTTTTT. The whole variable domain, remainder taken from reference TRBV25-1 and TRBJ2-2, is EADIYQTPRYLVIGTGKKITLECSQTMGHDKMYWYQQDPGMELHLIHYSYGVNSTEKGDLSSESTVSRIRTEHFPLTLESARPSHTSQYLCASSGPNRANQNTGELFFGEGSRLTVL.

The sample holds a few counts of this clone. The V call is TRBV5-3, the J call TRBJ1-5; 7 nucleotides align to TRBD1. TRBV5-3 is an ORF; its function is uncertain. The CDR3 contains 18 residues. The J segment lost 1 base and the V segment lost 4 bases, leaving 14 bases of the junction unmatched. The CDR3 DNA is TGTGCCAGAAGCCAGCATGATAAGGGGGCGCGCAGCAATCAGCCCCAGCATTTT. Protein: CARSQHDKGARSNQPQHF.